This note documents a single T cell receptor (beta chain) sequence. Its specificity is unknown. The CDR3 contains 14 residues. Germline assignment: CDR1 SEHNR and CDR2 FQNEAQ (reference sequence). The V and J ends lost 6 bases and 0 bases respectively, with 10 bases between them. This entry comes from a study of T cells in narcolepsy. The study's findings and limits: Comparing one patient's CSF and blood CD4+ clonotypes highlighted HCRT- and TRIB2-specific autoreactive clonotypes.

The method was immunoSEQ multiplex PCR; TCRdb's version includes in-frame clones alone and lacks a portion of them. The sample carries fewer than 40,000 clones, 75% to 85% recorded once. V usage is TRBV7-9 and J usage is TRBJ2-3; D ambiguous. Sample: CD45RA- memory CD4+ T cells from PBMCs. The clonotype was recovered from a human donor with narcolepsy. In DNA, the CDR3 is TGTGCCAGCAGTGGGTTTTCTAGCACAGATACGCAGTATTTT. This translates into CASSGFSSTDTQYF. Combining the CDR3 with reference TRBV7-9 and TRBJ2-3 gives the whole variable domain DTGVSQNPRHKITKRGQNVTFRCDPISEHNRLYWYRQTLGQGPEFLTYFQNEAQLEKSRLLSDRFSAERPKGSFSTLEIQRTEQGDSAMYLCASSGFSSTDTQYFGPGTRLTVL.